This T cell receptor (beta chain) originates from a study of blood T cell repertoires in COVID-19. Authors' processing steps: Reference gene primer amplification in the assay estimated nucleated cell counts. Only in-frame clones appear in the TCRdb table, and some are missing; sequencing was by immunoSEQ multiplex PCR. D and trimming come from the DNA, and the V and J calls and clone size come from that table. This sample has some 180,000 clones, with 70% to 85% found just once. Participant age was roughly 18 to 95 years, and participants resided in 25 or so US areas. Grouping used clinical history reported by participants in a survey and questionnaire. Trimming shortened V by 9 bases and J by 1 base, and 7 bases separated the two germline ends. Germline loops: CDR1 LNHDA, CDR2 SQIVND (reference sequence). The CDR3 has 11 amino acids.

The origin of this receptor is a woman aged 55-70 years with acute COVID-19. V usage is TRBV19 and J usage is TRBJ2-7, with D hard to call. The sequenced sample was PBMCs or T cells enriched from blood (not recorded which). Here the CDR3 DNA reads TGTGCCAGCGCCAGTTCCTACGAGCAGTACTTC. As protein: CASASSYEQYF.